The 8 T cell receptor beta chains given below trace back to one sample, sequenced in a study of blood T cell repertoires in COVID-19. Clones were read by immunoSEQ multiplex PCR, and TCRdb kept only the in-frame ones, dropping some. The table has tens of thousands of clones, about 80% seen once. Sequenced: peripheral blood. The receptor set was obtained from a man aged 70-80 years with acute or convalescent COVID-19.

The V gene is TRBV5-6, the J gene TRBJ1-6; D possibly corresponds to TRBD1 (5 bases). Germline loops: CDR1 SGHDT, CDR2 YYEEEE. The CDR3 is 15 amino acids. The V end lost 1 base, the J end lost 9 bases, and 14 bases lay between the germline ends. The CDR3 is CASSLRAGQGSPLHF. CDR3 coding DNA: TGTGCCAGCAGCTTGAGGGCAGGGCAAGGTTCACCCCTCCACTTT.

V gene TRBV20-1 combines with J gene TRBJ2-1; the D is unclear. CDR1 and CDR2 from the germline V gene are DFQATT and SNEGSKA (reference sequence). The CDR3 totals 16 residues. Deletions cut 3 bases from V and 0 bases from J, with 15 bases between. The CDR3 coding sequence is TGCAGTGCTAGTGACCCTAATAGAGGCTCCTACAATGAGCAGTTCTTC. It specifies CSASDPNRGSYNEQFF.

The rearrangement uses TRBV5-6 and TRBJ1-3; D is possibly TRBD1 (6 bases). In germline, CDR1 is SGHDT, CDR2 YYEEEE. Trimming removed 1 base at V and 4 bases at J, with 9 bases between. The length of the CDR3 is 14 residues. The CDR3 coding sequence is TGTGCCAGCAGCTTGACAGGGCTAGGAAACACCATATATTTT. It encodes CASSLTGLGNTIYF.

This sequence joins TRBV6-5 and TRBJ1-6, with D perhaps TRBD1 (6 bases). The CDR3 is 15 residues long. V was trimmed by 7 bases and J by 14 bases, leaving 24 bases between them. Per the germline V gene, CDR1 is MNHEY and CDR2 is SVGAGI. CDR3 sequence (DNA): TGTGCCAGCACCCAAATGTACAGGGACCCAACGACCCTCCACTTT. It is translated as CASTQMYRDPTTLHF.

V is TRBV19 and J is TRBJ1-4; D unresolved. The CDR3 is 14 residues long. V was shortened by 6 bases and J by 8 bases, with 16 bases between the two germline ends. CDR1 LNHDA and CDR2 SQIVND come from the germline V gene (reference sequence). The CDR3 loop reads CASSRPQAGEKLFF. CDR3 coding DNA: TGTGCCAGTAGCCGACCCCAGGCGGGGGAAAAACTGTTTTTT.

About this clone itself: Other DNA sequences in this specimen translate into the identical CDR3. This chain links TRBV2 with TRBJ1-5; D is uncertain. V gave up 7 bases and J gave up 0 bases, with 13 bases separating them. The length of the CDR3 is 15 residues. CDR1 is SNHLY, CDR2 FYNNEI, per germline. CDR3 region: CASNIEGDSNQPQHF. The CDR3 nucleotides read TGTGCCAGCAACATTGAGGGAGATAGCAATCAGCCCCAGCATTTT.

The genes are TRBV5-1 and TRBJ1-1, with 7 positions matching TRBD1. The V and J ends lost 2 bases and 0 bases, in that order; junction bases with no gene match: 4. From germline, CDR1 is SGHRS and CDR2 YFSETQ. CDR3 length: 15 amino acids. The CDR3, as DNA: TGCGCCAGCAGCTTCAGACAGGGAATGAACACTGAAGCTTTCTTT. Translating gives CASSFRQGMNTEAFF.

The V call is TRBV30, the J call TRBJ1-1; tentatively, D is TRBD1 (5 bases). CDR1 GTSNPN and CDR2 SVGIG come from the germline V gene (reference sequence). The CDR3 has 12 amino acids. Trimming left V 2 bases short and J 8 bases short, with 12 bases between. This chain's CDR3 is CAWSRRALEAFF. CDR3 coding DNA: TGTGCCTGGAGTCGCAGGGCGCTCGAAGCTTTCTTT.